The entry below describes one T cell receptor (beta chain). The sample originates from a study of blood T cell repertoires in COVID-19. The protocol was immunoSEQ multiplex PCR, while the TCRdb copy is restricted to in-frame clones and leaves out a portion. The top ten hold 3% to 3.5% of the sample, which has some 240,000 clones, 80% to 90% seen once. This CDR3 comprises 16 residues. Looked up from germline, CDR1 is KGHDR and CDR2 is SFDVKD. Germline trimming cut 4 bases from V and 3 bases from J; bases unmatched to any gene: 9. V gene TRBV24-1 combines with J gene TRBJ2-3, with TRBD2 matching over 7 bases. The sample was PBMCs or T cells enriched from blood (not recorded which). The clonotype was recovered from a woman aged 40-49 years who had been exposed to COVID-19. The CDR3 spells CATSDWTRGVTDTQYF. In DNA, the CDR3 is TGTGCCACCAGTGACTGGACTAGAGGAGTTACAGATACGCAGTATTTT.